These 21 T cell receptor beta chains came from one sample sequenced in a study of technical replicates of blood from a handful of donors. Repertoires were generated with immunoSEQ multiplex PCR, while TCRdb's copy carries only in-frame clones and drops some. The sample carries under 85,000 clones, 94% recorded once. The specimen sequenced was T cells isolated from PBMCs. The receptors come from a human donor in good health.

The table lists this clone with a count of one. This chain links TRBV5-1 with TRBJ2-1; D remains unclear. V shed 4 bases and J shed 10 bases, with 9 bases lying between them. From germline, CDR1 is SGHRS and CDR2 YFSETQ. The CDR3 is 11 residues long. CDR3 DNA sequence: TGCGCCAGCAGCGAGGCTTTGGAGCAGTTCTTC. The encoded protein is CASSEALEQFF.

The J gene is TRBJ2-5, the V gene TRBV4-1; D gene ambiguous. CDR3 size: 14 residues. The germline gives CDR1 MGHRA, CDR2 YSYEKL. Trimming removed 3 bases from V and 4 bases from J, with 12 bases in between. The CDR3 loop is CASSQSQRTETQYF. The CDR3 DNA follows: TGCGCCAGCAGCCAGTCACAACGTACAGAGACCCAGTACTTC.

The J gene is TRBJ2-3, the V gene TRBV7-2; D gene ambiguous. Germline V gene data show CDR1 as SGHTA and CDR2 as FQGNSA. This CDR3 spans 14 amino acids. CDR3 protein: CATNSFTSTDTQYF. The CDR3 DNA sequence: TGTGCGACGAACAGCTTTACTAGCACAGATACGCAGTATTTT.

The chain uses TRBV5-1 and TRBJ2-5; 8 bases fit TRBD2. The CDR3 covers 15 residues. Germline assignment: CDR1 SGHRS and CDR2 YFSETQ. Trimming at V came to 0 bases and at J to 5 bases, leaving 6 bases not matched to a gene. The chain's CDR3 is CASSLDGRAEETQYF. The CDR3 bases are TGCGCCAGCAGCTTGGACGGGAGGGCCGAGGAGACCCAGTACTTC.

This chain links TRBV29-1 with TRBJ2-1; D is undetermined. Germline V CDR1 and CDR2: SQVTM, ANQGSEA. The CDR3 has 11 amino acids. Trimming left V 7 bases short and J 8 bases short, with 12 bases between. CDR3 residues: CSARLNHEQFF. The CDR3 DNA is TGCAGCGCCAGACTGAACCATGAGCAGTTCTTC.

Only one count was recorded for this clone. The V call is TRBV25-1, the J call TRBJ1-2; D gene uncertain. The germline gives CDR1 MGHDK, CDR2 SYGVNS. With 2 bases removed from V and 1 base from J, the gap between germline ends came to 5 bases. CDR3 length: 13 residues. CDR3 nucleotides: TGTGCCAGCAGTGAACCAGATAACTATGGCTACACCTTC. Translation: CASSEPDNYGYTF.

This chain joins TRBV5-4 and TRBJ2-1; 12 positions match TRBD2. The CDR3 contains 14 residues. The V segment lost 5 bases and the J segment 10 bases; nucleotides outside the gene matches: 7. Germline V lookup: CDR1 SGHNT, CDR2 YYREEE (reference sequence). CDR3 nucleotides: TGTGCCAGCAGTACCGGGACTAGCGGGTCGGAGCAGTTCTTC. Translated, it gives CASSTGTSGSEQFF.

In nucleotides, the CDR3 is TGTGCCAGCAGCTCGACAGGGGTTTGGACCGGGGAGCTGTTTTTT. The encoded protein is CASSSTGVWTGELFF. The V and J genes are TRBV5-5 and TRBJ2-2, with 8 bases lining up with TRBD1. V shed 3 bases and J 5 bases; nucleotides not matched to a gene: 6. Germline CDR1 reads SGHKS; CDR2 reads YYEKEE (reference sequence). The CDR3 has 15 amino acids.

The chain has TRBV4-1 and TRBJ2-1, with TRBD2 as a possible D gene (5 bases). Deletions cut 0 bases from V and 0 bases from J, with 15 bases between. The CDR3 spans 18 residues. CDR1 is MGHRA, CDR2 YSYEKL, per germline. This chain's CDR3 is CASSQDSMAGVSYNEQFF. For the CDR3, the DNA is TGCGCCAGCAGCCAAGATTCAATGGCGGGCGTCTCCTACAATGAGCAGTTCTTC.

The chain carries TRBV5-1 and TRBJ2-7; 8 bases fit TRBD2. The CDR3 sequence is 15 residues long. CDR1 SGHRS and CDR2 YFSETQ come from the germline V gene. The ends lost 0 bases at V and 2 bases at J; junction bases unmatched: 4. CDR3 coding DNA: TGCGCCAGCAGCTTGGGACTAGCGCCTACCTACGAGCAGTACTTC. Its protein is CASSLGLAPTYEQYF.

The chain recombines TRBV6-4 with TRBJ2-7; D not resolved. The V end was cut by 0 bases, the J end by 6 bases, with 9 bases between. The germline V gene encodes CDR1 MRHNA and CDR2 SNTAGT. The CDR3 contains 13 residues. The CDR3 spells CASSDSARGEQYF. CDR3 nucleotides: TGTGCCAGCAGTGACTCGGCCCGAGGCGAGCAGTACTTC.

The chain carries TRBV7-9 and TRBJ2-7, with TRBD2 matching over 11 bases. The CDR3 loop spans 15 amino acids. Trimming at V came to 2 bases and at J to 9 bases, leaving 9 bases not matched to a gene. Germline CDR1 reads SEHNR; CDR2 reads FQNEAQ (reference sequence). The DNA of the CDR3 is TGTGCCAGCAGCTTACAGGCTAGCGGGAGGTTAGTGCAGTACTTC. Residues: CASSLQASGRLVQYF.

This CDR3 reads CASSLADTESPLHF. The CDR3, as DNA: TGCGCCAGCAGCTTGGCGGACACCGAATCACCCCTCCACTTT. V is TRBV5-1 and J is TRBJ1-6, with TRBD1 as a possible D gene (5 bases). The CDR3 is 14 residues long. Between the trimmed V and J ends, which lost 0 bases and 10 bases, there was a span of 11 bases. Germline V gene lookup returns CDR1 SGHRS and CDR2 YFSETQ. Looking up the rest from reference TRBV5-1 and TRBJ1-6 gives the full variable domain: KAGVTQTPRYLIKTRGQQVTLSCSPISGHRSVSWYQQTPGQGLQFLFEYFSETQRNKGNFPGRFSGRQFSNSRSEMNVSTLELGDSALYLCASSLADTESPLHFGNGTRLTVT.

The rearrangement uses TRBV7-9 and TRBJ2-7; unclear D gene. The ends were cut back, 8 bases at V and 3 bases at J, with 14 bases in the middle. CDR3 length: 13 residues. Per germline, CDR1 SEHNR and CDR2 FQNEAQ (reference sequence). This chain's CDR3 is CASSYGQDYEQYF. The CDR3 DNA reads TGTGCCAGCTCCTATGGTCAGGACTACGAGCAGTACTTC.

The rearrangement links TRBV4-2 to TRBJ2-7, with 9 bases fitting TRBD1. Germline V CDR1 and CDR2: LGHNA, YNFKEQ. V lost 5 bases, J lost 2 bases, and 4 bases stayed unmatched. This CDR3 is 14 amino acids long. CDR3 sequence (DNA): TGTGCCAGCAGCGAACAGGGGGCTACCTACGAGCAGTACTTC. Translation gives CASSEQGATYEQYF.

The V call is TRBV27, the J call TRBJ2-7; D uncertain. The ends were cut back, 0 bases at V and 3 bases at J, with 9 bases in the middle. Germline lookup yields CDR1 MNHEY and CDR2 SMNVEV (reference sequence). This CDR3 is 14 amino acids long. Here the CDR3 DNA reads TGTGCCAGCAGTTTATCCCCAATCTACTACGAGCAGTACTTC. Translated: CASSLSPIYYEQYF.

This chain uses TRBV28 with TRBJ2-1, with 8 bases identical to TRBD2. The germline gives CDR1 MDHEN, CDR2 SYDVKM. This CDR3 spans 16 amino acids. J lost 4 bases, V lost 5 bases, and 10 bases had no gene match. CDR3 residues: CASSPISGGPYNEQFF. CDR3 DNA: TGTGCCAGCAGTCCTATTTCGGGAGGGCCGTACAATGAGCAGTTCTTC.

The chain employs TRBV30 and TRBJ2-1; 9 positions agree with TRBD1. Per germline, CDR1 GTSNPN and CDR2 SVGIG (reference sequence). CDR3 length: 19 residues. The V and J ends lost 2 bases and 4 bases, in that order; junction bases with no gene match: 18. This CDR3 reads CAWSRDRVASLGGYNEQFF. The CDR3 region has the DNA TGTGCCTGGAGTCGGGACAGGGTCGCGAGCCTTGGGGGTTACAATGAGCAGTTCTTC. Full variable domain (outside the CDR3, taken from reference TRBV30 and TRBJ2-1): SQTIHQWPATLVQPVGSPLSLECTVEGTSNPNLYWYRQAAGRGLQLLFYSVGIGQISSEVPQNLSASRPQDRQFILSSKKLLLSDSGFYLCAWSRDRVASLGGYNEQFFGPGTRLTVL.

The V gene is TRBV2, the J gene TRBJ2-3, with 7 bases matching TRBD1. In germline, CDR1 is SNHLY, CDR2 FYNNEI. V trimming: 4 bases; J trimming: 3 bases; junction bases outside the gene matches: 4. This CDR3 comprises 14 residues. As DNA, the CDR3 is TGTGCCAGCAGTGTAACAGGGGCGACAGATACGCAGTATTTT. It codes for CASSVTGATDTQYF.

The chain combines TRBV7-9 with TRBJ2-7, with 8 bases matching TRBD2. Germline CDR1 SEHNR, CDR2 FQNEAQ (reference sequence). The CDR3 contains 15 residues. With 5 bases clipped from V and 3 bases from J, the junction kept 9 bases outside the gene matches. The CDR3 protein is CASSPRGLARYEQYF. DNA for the CDR3: TGTGCCAGCAGCCCCCGAGGACTAGCCCGCTACGAGCAGTACTTC.

The V and J genes are TRBV28 and TRBJ2-2; D call uncertain. This CDR3 is 14 amino acids long. Germline V gene sequence: CDR1 MDHEN, CDR2 SYDVKM. Deletions cut 5 bases from V and 2 bases from J, with 9 bases between. The CDR3 is CASSPMFNTGELFF. In DNA form, the CDR3 reads TGTGCCAGCAGTCCCATGTTTAACACCGGGGAGCTGTTTTTT.